A selection of T cell receptor beta chains follows, all from one sample in a study of cytomegalovirus exposure and HLA in healthy donors. Libraries were prepared by immunoSEQ multiplex PCR; TCRdb keeps only in-frame clonotypes and omits some of them. Of tens of thousands of clones in the sample, around 74% are singletons; the top ten hold about 6%. Material for sequencing was PBMCs. The receptors originated from a man in his thirties or forties in good health and CMV-seronegative. CDR3s leave out the opening cysteine and the closing phenylalanine or tryptophan. The order of the fields is J gene, V gene, CDR3 protein.

TRBJ2-4,TRBV19,ASSMVGLVWY
TRBJ2-7,TRBV11-2,ASSRLANYEQY
TRBJ1-3,TRBV30,AWSVRGLSGNTIY
TRBJ2-7,TRBV6-1,ASSTTSGREGEQY
TRBJ2-3,TRBV10-3,AISESRMAGGRVDTQY
TRBJ2-1,TRBV5-1,ASSQGGLAGGGEQF
TRBJ2-3,TRBV2,ASSRTSQTDTQY
TRBJ2-7,TRBV6-1,ASSEGQGVRTYEQY
TRBJ2-7,TRBV10-2,ASTSDSSYEQY
TRBJ2-7,TRBV5-1,ASSPQTGTTGEQY
TRBJ1-1,TRBV2,ASSKTGFNTEAF
TRBJ2-4,TRBV10-3,AISEFPLPDTRELAKNIQY
TRBJ2-7,TRBV4-1,ASSQAGGESYEQY
TRBJ1-2,TRBV7-9,ASSLAGTGLAGYT
TRBJ2-3,TRBV15,ATSSIPTGADTQY
TRBJ2-1,TRBV12-2,ASRRRGLAHYNEQF
TRBJ2-2,TRBV5-8,ASSLGRGRVPNTGELF
TRBJ2-1,TRBV9,ASSGGTFSSYNEQF
TRBJ1-1,TRBV5-4,ASSVGTAPFMNTEAF
TRBJ2-7,TRBV1,TSSQELAGSSYEQY
TRBJ1-3,TRBV11-2,ASSYFSGNTIY
TRBJ2-1,TRBV5-4,ASSLAGPGDEQF
TRBJ2-1,TRBV6-5,ASGTSYEQF
TRBJ2-4,TRBV5-1,ASSRDSLAKNIQY
TRBJ2-1,TRBV19,ASSRGLGSYNEQF
TRBJ2-2,TRBV29-1,SVEDWASGEYGELF
TRBJ1-2,TRBV2,ASSEWSQAGINYGYT
TRBJ2-7,TRBV25-1,ASSAPRSRQARNYEQY
TRBJ1-2,TRBV5-1,ASSLAAGLNYGYT
TRBJ1-5,TRBV6-4,ASSDSQGAQPQH
TRBJ2-3,TRBV7-9,ASSLGTEVADTQY